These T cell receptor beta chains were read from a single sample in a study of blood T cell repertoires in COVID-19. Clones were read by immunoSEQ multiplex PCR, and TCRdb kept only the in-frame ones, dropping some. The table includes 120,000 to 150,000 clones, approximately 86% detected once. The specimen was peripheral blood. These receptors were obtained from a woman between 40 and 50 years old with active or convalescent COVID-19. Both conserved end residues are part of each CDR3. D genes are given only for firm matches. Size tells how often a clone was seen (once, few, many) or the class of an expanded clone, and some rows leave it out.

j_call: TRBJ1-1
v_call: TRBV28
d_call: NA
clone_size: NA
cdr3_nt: TGTGCCAGCAGTACACCAAACCAGATTGAAGCTTTCTTT
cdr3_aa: CASSTPNQIEAFF

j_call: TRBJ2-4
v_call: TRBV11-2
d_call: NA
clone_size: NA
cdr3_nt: TGTGCCAGCAGCCCCCGTGCCCCGCGGGTAAACATTCAGTACTTC
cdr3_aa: CASSPRAPRVNIQYF

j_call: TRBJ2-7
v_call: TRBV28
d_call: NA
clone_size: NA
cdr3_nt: TGTGCCAGCAGCCTTAACTACGAGCAGTACTTC
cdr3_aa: CASSLNYEQYF

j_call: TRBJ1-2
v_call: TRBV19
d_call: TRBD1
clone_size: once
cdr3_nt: TGTGCCAGTCGAGGACCGGGACAGGGGTCCTATGGCTACACCTTC
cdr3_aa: CASRGPGQGSYGYTF

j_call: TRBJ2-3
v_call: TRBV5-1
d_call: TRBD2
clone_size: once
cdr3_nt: TGCGCCAGCAGCTTGGCCGGGAAACGGGTTGCTAGCGGGACTAGTACAGATACGCAGTATTTT
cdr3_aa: CASSLAGKRVASGTSTDTQYF

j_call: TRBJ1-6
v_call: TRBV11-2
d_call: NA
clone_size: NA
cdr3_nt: TGTGCCAGCAGCTTAGGCGGGCAGCCTAATTCACCCCTCCACTTT
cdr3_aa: CASSLGGQPNSPLHF

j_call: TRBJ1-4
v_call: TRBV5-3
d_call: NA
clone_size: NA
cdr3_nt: TGTGCCAGAAGCGCGCCGACTAATGAAAAACTGTTTTTT
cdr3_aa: CARSAPTNEKLFF

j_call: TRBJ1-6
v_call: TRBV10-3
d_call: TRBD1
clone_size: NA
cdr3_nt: TGTGCCATCAGTGCGGGAGGACAGGGGCATAATTCACCCCTCCACTTT
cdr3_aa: CAISAGGQGHNSPLHF

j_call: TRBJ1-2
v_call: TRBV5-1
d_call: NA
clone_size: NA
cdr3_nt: TGCGCCAGCAGCTTGGACGGGGGGCCCTATGGCTACACCTTC
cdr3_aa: CASSLDGGPYGYTF

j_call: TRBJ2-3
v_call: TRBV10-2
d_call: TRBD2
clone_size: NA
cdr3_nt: TGCGCCAGCAGTGAAGTAGCGGGAGGGCCAAGTACCACAGATACGCAGTATTTT
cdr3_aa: CASSEVAGGPSTTDTQYF

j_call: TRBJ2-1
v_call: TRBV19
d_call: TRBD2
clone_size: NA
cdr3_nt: TGTGCCAGTAGGGCGGGACTAGCGGGAGCCCTAAGAGGCGAGGAGCAGTTCTTC
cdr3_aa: CASRAGLAGALRGEEQFF

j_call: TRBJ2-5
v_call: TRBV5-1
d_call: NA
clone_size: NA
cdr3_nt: TGCGCCAGCAGCTTGGAAGGAGGCCAAGAGACCCAGTACTTC
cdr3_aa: CASSLEGGQETQYF

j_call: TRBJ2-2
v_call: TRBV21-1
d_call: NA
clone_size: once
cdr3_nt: TGTGCCAGCAGCAAAGAGGCGGAACACACCGGGGAGCTGTTTTTT
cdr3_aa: CASSKEAEHTGELFF

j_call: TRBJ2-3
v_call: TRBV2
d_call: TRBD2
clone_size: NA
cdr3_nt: TGTGCCAGCGGGCGGGAGCCACACACAGATACGCAGTATTTT
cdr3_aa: CASGREPHTDTQYF

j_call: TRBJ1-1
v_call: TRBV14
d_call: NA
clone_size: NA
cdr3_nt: TGTGCCAGCAGCCAAGAGTACGGGGTCGGGGGCACTGAAGCTTTCTTT
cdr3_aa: CASSQEYGVGGTEAFF

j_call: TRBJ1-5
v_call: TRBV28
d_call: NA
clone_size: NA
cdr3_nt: TGTGCCAGCAGTTCCGCGGGGGGCAGGAATCAGCCCCAGCATTTT
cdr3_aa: CASSSAGGRNQPQHF

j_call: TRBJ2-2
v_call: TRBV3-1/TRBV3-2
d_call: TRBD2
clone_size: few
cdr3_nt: TGTGCCAGCAGCCAAGATCCACCCGGGACTAGCACCTCCAACACCGGGGAGCTGTTTTTT
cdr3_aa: CASSQDPPGTSTSNTGELFF

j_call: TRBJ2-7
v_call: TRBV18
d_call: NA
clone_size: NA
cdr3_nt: TGTGCCAGCTCACCCCGCCTCCGGGACAACCCGCGCTACGAGCAGTACTTC
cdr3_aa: CASSPRLRDNPRYEQYF

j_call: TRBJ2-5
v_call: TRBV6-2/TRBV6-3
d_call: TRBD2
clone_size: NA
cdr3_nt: TGTGCCAGCAGTCTTGGACTAGCGGCCATCCAAGAGACCCAGTACTTC
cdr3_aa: CASSLGLAAIQETQYF

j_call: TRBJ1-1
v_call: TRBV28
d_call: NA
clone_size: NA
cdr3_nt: TGTGCCAGCCCAGGGCCCTCGAACACTGAAGCTTTCTTT
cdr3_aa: CASPGPSNTEAFF

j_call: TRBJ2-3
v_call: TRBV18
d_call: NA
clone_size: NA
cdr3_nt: TGTGCCAGCTCACGTCTCCTAGCTCGCACAGATACGCAGTATTTT
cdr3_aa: CASSRLLARTDTQYF

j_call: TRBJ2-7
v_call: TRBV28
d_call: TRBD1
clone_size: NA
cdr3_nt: TGTGCCAGCACTCCGGGACAGGGGTACTACGAGCAGTACTTC
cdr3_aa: CASTPGQGYYEQYF

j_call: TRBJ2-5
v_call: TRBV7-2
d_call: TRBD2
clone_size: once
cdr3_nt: TGTGCCAGCAGCTTAGCGTCTAGCGGGGGGGCGGAGACCCAGTACTTC
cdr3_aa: CASSLASSGGAETQYF

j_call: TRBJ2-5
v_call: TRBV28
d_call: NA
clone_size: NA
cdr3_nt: TGTGCCGCGGCGGGGCCCCAAGAGACCCAGTACTTC
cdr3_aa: CAAAGPQETQYF

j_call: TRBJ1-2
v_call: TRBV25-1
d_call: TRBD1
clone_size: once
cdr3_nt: TGTGCCAGCAGTGGCAGGGGGGCAGGTGGCTACACCTTC
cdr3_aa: CASSGRGAGGYTF

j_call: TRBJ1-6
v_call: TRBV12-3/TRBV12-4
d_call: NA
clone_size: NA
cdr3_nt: TGTGCCAGCACCTGGAGCGGTACACCCCTCCACTTT
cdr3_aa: CASTWSGTPLHF

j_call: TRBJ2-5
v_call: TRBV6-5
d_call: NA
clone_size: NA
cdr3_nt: TGTGCCAGCAGTTACGATATATCCGCGCGGACCCAGTACTTC
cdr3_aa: CASSYDISARTQYF

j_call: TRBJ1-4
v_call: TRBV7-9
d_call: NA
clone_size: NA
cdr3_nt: TGTGCCAGCAGCTTAGCCCTCGGACAGAATGAAAAACTGTTTTTT
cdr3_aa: CASSLALGQNEKLFF

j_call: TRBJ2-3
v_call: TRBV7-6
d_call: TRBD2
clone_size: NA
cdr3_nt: TGTGCCAGCAGCTTAGGGCTAGCGGGAGGCCGTCTCACAGATACGCAGTATTTT
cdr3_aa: CASSLGLAGGRLTDTQYF

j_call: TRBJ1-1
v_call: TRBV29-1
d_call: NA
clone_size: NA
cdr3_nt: TGCAGCGTGCGGACTTCCCAGAGGAACACTGAAGCTTTCTTT
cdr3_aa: CSVRTSQRNTEAFF

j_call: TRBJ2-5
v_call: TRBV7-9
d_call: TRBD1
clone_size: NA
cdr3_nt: TGTGCCAGCAGCTCAACAGGGGTGGCGACCCAGTACTTC
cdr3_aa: CASSSTGVATQYF

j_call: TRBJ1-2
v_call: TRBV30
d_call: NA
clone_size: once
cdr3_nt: TGTGCCTGGAGCCTTCAGGATTACTATGGCTACACCTTC
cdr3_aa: CAWSLQDYYGYTF

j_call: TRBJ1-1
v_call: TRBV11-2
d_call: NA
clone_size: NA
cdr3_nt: TGTGCCAGCACCCCCCAGGTGGGGAGGAACACTGAAGCTTTCTTT
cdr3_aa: CASTPQVGRNTEAFF

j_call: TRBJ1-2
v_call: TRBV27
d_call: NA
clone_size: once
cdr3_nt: TGTGCCAGCAGTTTTACCCCTGAGAAGGGCTACACCTTC
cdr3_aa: CASSFTPEKGYTF

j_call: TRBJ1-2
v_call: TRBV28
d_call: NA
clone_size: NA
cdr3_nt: TGTGCCAGCAGTTTTCCAGCGTTCGGGGACTACACCTTC
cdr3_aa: CASSFPAFGDYTF

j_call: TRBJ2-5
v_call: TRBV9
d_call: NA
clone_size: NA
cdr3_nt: TGTGCCAGCAGCGTAGCGACAGGCCAAGAGACCCAGTACTTC
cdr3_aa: CASSVATGQETQYF

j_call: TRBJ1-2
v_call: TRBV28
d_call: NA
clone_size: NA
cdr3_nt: TGTGCCAGCAGTTCAGGGGCCCGAACTTCTGGGGACACCTTC
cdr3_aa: CASSSGARTSGDTF

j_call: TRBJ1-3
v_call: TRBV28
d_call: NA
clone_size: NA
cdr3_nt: TGTGCCAGCAGTTTATCCGCGAACACCATATATTTT
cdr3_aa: CASSLSANTIYF

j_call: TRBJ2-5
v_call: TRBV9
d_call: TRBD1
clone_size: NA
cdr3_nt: TGTGCCAGCAGCGTAGGGGGACAGGGGTGGTCAGGAGAGACCCAGTACTTC
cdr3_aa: CASSVGGQGWSGETQYF

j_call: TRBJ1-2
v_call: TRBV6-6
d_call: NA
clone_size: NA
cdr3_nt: TGTGCCAGCAGTACCTCGGGATCCTCTAACTATGGCTACACCTTC
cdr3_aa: CASSTSGSSNYGYTF

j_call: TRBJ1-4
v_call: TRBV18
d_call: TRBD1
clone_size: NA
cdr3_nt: TGTGCCAGCTCGGGCGGACAGGGAAATGAAAAACTGTTTTTT
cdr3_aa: CASSGGQGNEKLFF

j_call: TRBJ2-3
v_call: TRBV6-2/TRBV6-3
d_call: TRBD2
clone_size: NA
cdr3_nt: TGTGCCAGCAGTCCATCTAGCGGGACAACAGATACGCAGTATTTT
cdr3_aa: CASSPSSGTTDTQYF

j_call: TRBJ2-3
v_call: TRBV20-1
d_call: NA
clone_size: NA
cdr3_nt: TGCAGTGCTAGTCGGGCAGGGGCCTTGCAGTATTTT
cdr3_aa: CSASRAGALQYF

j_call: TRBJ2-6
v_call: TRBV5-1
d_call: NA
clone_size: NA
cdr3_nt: TGCGCCAGCAGATCGGGACAACCCAACGGGGCCAACGTCCTGACTTTC
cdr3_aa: CASRSGQPNGANVLTF

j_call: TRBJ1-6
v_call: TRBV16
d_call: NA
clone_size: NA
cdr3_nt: TGTGCCAGCAGCCAAGATTCGGGTCGGAATTCACCCCTCCACTTT
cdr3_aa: CASSQDSGRNSPLHF

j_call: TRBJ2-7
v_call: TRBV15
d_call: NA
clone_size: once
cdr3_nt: TGTGCCACCAGCAGACCGGGATACGAGCAGTACTTC
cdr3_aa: CATSRPGYEQYF

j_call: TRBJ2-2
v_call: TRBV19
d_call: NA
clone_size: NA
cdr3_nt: TGTGCCAGTAGTATAGCAGGGGCGCGGACCACCGGGGAGCTGTTTTTT
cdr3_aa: CASSIAGARTTGELFF

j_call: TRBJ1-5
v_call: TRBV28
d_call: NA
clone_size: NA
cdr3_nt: TGTGCCAGCAGTTTATTCCGGGGGAGCGCCCATTTT
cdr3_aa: CASSLFRGSAHF

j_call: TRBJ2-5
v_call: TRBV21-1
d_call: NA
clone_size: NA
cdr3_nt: TGTGCCAGCAGCAAAGTGGGAGGGGGGGAGACCCAGTACTTC
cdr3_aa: CASSKVGGGETQYF

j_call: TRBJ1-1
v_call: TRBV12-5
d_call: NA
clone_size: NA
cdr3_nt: TGTGCTAGTGGGGGGCTTCAGGGCACTGAAGCTTTCTTT
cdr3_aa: CASGGLQGTEAFF

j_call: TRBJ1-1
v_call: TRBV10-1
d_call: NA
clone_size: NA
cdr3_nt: TGCGCCAGCAGTGTCGTGAAGGGGGCTGAAGCTTTCTTT
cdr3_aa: CASSVVKGAEAFF

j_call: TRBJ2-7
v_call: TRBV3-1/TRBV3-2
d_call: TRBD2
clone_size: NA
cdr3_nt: TGTGCCAGCAGCCAAAGGGTCTCCGGGACTAGCGGGAGGGTAGGCGAGCAGTACTTC
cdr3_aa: CASSQRVSGTSGRVGEQYF

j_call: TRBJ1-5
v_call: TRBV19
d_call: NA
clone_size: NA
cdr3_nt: TGTGCCAGTAGTATCCCGCGGGGTTACAATCAGCCCCAGCATTTT
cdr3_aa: CASSIPRGYNQPQHF